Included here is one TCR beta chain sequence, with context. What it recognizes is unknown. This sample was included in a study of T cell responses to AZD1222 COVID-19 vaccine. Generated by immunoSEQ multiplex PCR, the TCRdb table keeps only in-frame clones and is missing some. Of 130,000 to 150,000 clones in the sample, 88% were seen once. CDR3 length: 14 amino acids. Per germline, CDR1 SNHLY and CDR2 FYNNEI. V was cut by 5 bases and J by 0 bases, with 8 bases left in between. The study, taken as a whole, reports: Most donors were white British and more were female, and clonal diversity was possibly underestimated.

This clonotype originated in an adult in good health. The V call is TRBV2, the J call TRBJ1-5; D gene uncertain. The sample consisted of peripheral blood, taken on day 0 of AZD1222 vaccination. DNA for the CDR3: TGTGCCAGCAGTTGGACTTCTAGCAATCAGCCCCAGCATTTT. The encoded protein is CASSWTSSNQPQHF. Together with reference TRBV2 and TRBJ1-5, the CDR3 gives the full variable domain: EPEVTQTPSHQVTQMGQEVILRCVPISNHLYFYWYRQILGQKVEFLVSFYNNEISEKSEIFDDQFSVERPDGSNFTLKIRSTKLEDSAMYFCASSWTSSNQPQHFGDGTRLSIL.